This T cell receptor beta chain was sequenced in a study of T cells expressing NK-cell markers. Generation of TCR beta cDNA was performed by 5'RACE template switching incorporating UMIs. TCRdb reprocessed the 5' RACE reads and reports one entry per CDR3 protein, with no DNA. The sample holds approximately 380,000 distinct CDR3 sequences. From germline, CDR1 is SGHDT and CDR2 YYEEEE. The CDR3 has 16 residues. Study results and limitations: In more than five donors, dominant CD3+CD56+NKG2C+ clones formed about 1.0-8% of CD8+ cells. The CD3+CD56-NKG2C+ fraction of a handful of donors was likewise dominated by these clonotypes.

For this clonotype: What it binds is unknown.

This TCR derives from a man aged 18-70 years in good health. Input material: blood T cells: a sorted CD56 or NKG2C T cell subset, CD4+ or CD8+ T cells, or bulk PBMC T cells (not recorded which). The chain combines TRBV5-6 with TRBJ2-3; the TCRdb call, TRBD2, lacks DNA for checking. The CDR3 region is CASLGLAVPDTDTQYF.